The entry that follows covers one T cell receptor (beta chain) sequence. Produced via immunoSEQ multiplex PCR; TCRdb's table is partial and in-frame only. Here the sample spans around 29,000 clones, approximately 79% being singletons. This CDR3 contains 13 residues. In germline, CDR1 is MNHEY, CDR2 SVGAGI. With 8 bases removed from V and 6 bases from J, the gap between germline ends came to 16 bases. These data come from a study of STAT5B mutations in CD4+ large granular lymphocyte leukemia. The TCR was taken from a human donor in good health. Sequencing used CD4+ T cells from blood buffy coats. The V gene is TRBV6-5, the J gene TRBJ1-2, with D possibly being TRBD1 (6 bases). For the CDR3, the DNA is TGTGCCAGCGGGGAGGACAGTCCCCATGGCTACACCTTC. Its protein is CASGEDSPHGYTF.